This T cell receptor beta chain came from a study of blood T cells in healthy people across ages. Primers used in a second PCR of about 7 to 12 cycles were a sample-barcoded 5' primer and a J-beta primer mix. TCRdb redid the calling of the 5' RACE reads with MiXCR, one entry per CDR3 protein. The sample lists 650,000 to 700,000 distinct CDR3 sequences, around 52% occurring once. This clonotype was observed at least ten times. Antigen specificity is unknown. Findings and limits, study-wide: Per million T cells, TCR beta diversity dropped about linearly as age rose.

The sample taken for sequencing was blood. The receptor was derived from a woman of 80 years or more in good health.

The CDR3 region has the DNA TGTGCCAGCAGCTCAAGGATGGGAAGGAACAATGAGCAGTTCTTC. It codes for CASSSRMGRNNEQFF. The chain recombines TRBV7-2 with TRBJ2-1; D is unclear. The length of the CDR3 is 15 residues. Germline V gene data show CDR1 as SGHTA and CDR2 as FQGNSA. The V and J ends lost 4 bases and 5 bases respectively, with 15 bases between them.